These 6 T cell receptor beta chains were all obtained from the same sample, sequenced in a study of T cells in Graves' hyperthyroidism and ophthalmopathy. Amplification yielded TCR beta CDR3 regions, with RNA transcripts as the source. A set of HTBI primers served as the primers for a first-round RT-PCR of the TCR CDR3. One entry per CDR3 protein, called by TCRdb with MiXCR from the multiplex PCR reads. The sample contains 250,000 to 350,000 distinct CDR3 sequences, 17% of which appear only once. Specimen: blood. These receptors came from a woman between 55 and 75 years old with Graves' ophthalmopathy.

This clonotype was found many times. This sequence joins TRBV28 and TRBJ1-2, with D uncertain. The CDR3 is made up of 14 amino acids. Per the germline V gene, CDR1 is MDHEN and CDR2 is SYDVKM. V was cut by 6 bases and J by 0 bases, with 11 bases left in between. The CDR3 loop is CASSLDGANYGYTF. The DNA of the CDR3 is TGTGCCAGCAGCCTGGACGGAGCTAACTATGGCTACACCTTC.

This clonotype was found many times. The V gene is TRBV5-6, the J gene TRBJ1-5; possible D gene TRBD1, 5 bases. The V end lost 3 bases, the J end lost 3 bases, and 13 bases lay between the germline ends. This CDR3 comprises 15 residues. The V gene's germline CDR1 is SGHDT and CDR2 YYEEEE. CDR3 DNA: TGTGCCAGCAGCTGGGGCGGGGGTCTCAATCAGCCCCAGCATTTT. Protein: CASSWGGGLNQPQHF.

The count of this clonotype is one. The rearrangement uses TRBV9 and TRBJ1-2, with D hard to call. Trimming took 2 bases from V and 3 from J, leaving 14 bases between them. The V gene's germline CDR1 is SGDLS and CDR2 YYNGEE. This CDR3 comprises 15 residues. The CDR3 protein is CASSVGRSNYYGYTF. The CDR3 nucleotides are TGTGCCAGCAGCGTCGGCCGGAGCAACTACTATGGCTACACCTTC.

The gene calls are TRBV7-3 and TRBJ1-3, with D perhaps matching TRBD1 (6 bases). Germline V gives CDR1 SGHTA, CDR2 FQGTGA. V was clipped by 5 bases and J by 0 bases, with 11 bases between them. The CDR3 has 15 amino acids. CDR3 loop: CASSLTGVSGNTIYF. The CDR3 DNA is TGTGCCAGCAGCCTGACAGGCGTCTCTGGAAACACCATATATTTT. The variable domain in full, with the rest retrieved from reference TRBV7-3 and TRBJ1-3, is GAGVSQTPSNKVTEKGKYVELRCDPISGHTALYWYRQSLGQGPEFLIYFQGTGAADDSGLPNDRFFAVRPEGSVSTLKIQRTERGDSAVYLCASSLTGVSGNTIYFGEGSWLTVV.

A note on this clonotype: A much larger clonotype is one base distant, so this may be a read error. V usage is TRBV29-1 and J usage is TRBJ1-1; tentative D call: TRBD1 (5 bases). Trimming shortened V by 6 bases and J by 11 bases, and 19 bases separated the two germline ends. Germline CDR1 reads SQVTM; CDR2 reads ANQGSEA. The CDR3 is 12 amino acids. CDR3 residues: CSVDTRGTLAFF. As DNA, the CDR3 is TGCAGCGTGGACACAAGGGGAACATTGGCTTTCTTT.

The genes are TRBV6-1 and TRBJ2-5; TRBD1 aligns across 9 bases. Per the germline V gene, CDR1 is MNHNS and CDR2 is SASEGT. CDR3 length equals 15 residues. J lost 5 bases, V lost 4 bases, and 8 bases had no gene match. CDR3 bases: TGTGCCAGCAGTGTTGGGACAGGGTGGCAGGAGACCCAGTACTTC. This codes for CASSVGTGWQETQYF.